The source of this TCR beta chain is a study of cytomegalovirus exposure and HLA in healthy donors. Study-wide points: The productive fraction for most TCR beta V segments was about 87% or about 30% in an earlier analysis. The authors assumed roughly uniform sequencing depth across donors for presence/absence analyses.

Sampled while nominally healthy, donors likely had unrecorded immune exposures. The germline gives CDR1 GTSNPN, CDR2 SVGIG (reference sequence). The length of the CDR3 is 15 residues. The J segment lost 3 bases and the V segment lost 1 base, leaving 6 bases of the junction unmatched. Comment on this clone: The antigen is not known.

PCR primers comprised 60 Vbeta and 13 Jbeta primers. Assay used: immunoSEQ multiplex PCR; TCRdb lists only in-frame clones, some missing. This table holds 100,000 to 150,000 clones. Sequencing was carried out using PBMCs. This rearrangement joins TRBV30 to TRBJ2-7; 10 bases map to TRBD1. This sequence was found in a woman aged 40 to 50 in good health and CMV-seropositive. The CDR3 loop reads CAWSAPGQGIYEQYF. Written as DNA, the CDR3 is TGTGCCTGGAGTGCTCCGGGACAGGGGATCTACGAGCAGTACTTC. Combining the CDR3 with reference TRBV30 and TRBJ2-7 gives the whole variable domain SQTIHQWPATLVQPVGSPLSLECTVEGTSNPNLYWYRQAAGRGLQLLFYSVGIGQISSEVPQNLSASRPQDRQFILSSKKLLLSDSGFYLCAWSAPGQGIYEQYFGPGTRLTVT.